A single sample is the source of the 23 T cell receptor beta chains below, sequenced in a study of blood T cell repertoires in COVID-19. Profiled with immunoSEQ multiplex PCR; TCRdb holds only in-frame clones, not every one. The table includes roughly 250,000 clones, approximately 86% detected once. The sequencing input was PBMCs or T cells enriched from blood (not recorded which). The source is a woman in her thirties or forties with acute COVID-19.

The CDR3 sequence is CASSDHGWTTGNTIYF. In DNA, the CDR3 is TGTGCCAGCAGTGACCACGGATGGACAACCGGAAACACCATATATTTT. The chain joins TRBV25-1 to TRBJ1-3; D possibly corresponds to TRBD1 (5 bases). CDR3 length equals 16 residues. Germline V CDR1 and CDR2: MGHDK, SYGVNS. The V gene lost 3 bases and the J gene lost 4 bases, with 16 bases spanning the gap.

The chain combines TRBV19 with TRBJ2-3; D remains unclear. Germline CDR1 is LNHDA and CDR2 is SQIVND (reference sequence). This CDR3 spans 12 amino acids. The ends were cut back, 3 bases at V and 5 bases at J, with 6 bases in the middle. The CDR3 protein is CASSMERDTQYF. DNA for the CDR3: TGTGCCAGTAGTATGGAGAGAGATACGCAGTATTTT.

The rearrangement links TRBV18 to TRBJ1-3; no clear D gene. This CDR3 is built from 16 residues. CDR1 and CDR2 from the germline V gene are KGHSH and LQKENI. V lost 3 bases and J lost 1, with 13 bases in between. This CDR3 reads CASSPSGLGSGNTIYF. CDR3 DNA: TGTGCCAGCTCACCCTCGGGTCTCGGTTCTGGAAACACCATATATTTT.

The CDR3 region is CASSDPRDTDTQYF. The DNA for the CDR3 is TGTGCCAGCAGCGACCCCCGGGACACAGATACGCAGTATTTT. V gene TRBV7-3 combines with J gene TRBJ2-3; D may be TRBD2 (5 bases). The CDR3 has 14 amino acids. Trimming shortened V by 5 bases and J by 2 bases, and 11 bases separated the two germline ends. The V gene's germline CDR1 is SGHTA and CDR2 FQGTGA.

The chain uses TRBV2 and TRBJ2-5, with 15 bases matching TRBD2. The CDR3 consists of 17 residues. CDR1 SNHLY and CDR2 FYNNEI come from the germline V gene. Losses at the gene ends were 3 bases for V and 4 bases for J; bases not matched to a gene: 6. The CDR3 DNA is TGTGCCAGCAGTGATCGGACTAGCGGGAGGGCTAGAGAGACCCAGTACTTC. Its protein is CASSDRTSGRARETQYF. The full variable domain, in which reference TRBV2 and TRBJ2-5 provide the parts outside the CDR3, is EPEVTQTPSHQVTQMGQEVILRCVPISNHLYFYWYRQILGQKVEFLVSFYNNEISEKSEIFDDQFSVERPDGSNFTLKIRSTKLEDSAMYFCASSDRTSGRARETQYFGPGTRLLVL.

The chain combines TRBV9 with TRBJ1-6; 7 bases line up with TRBD1. In germline, CDR1 is SGDLS, CDR2 YYNGEE. This CDR3 has 12 amino acids. The trim removed 4 bases at V and 12 bases at J, leaving 4 bases unmatched. CDR3 region: CASSIQGRPLHF. CDR3 DNA: TGTGCCAGCAGCATACAGGGGCGACCCCTCCACTTT.

This chain links TRBV19 with TRBJ1-5; the match to TRBD1 covers 12 bases. The V and J ends lost 9 bases and 0 bases, in that order; junction bases with no gene match: 12. The CDR3 spans 18 residues. Germline V lookup: CDR1 LNHDA, CDR2 SQIVND (reference sequence). CDR3 DNA sequence: TGTGCCAGCGATTCCGGGACAGGGGGCGCCTATAGCAATCAGCCCCAGCATTTT. It specifies CASDSGTGGAYSNQPQHF. Supplemented by reference TRBV19 and TRBJ1-5, the full variable domain reads DGGITQSPKYLFRKEGQNVTLSCEQNLNHDAMYWYRQDPGQGLRLIYYSQIVNDFQKGDIAEGYSVSREKKESFPLTVTSAQKNPTAFYLCASDSGTGGAYSNQPQHFGDGTRLSIL.

The chain combines TRBV4-1 with TRBJ1-2; D gene uncertain. The germline V and J ends were trimmed by 1 base and 3 bases, with 12 bases remaining between them. The CDR3 consists of 15 residues. Germline V lookup: CDR1 MGHRA, CDR2 YSYEKL. The CDR3 loop is CASSQVSGQDYGYTF. CDR3 sequence (DNA): TGCGCCAGCAGCCAAGTATCAGGTCAGGACTATGGCTACACCTTC.

The chain uses TRBV6-5 and TRBJ1-3, with D uncertain. The CDR3 totals 16 residues. Trimming took 0 bases from V and 0 from J, leaving 9 bases between them. The germline gives CDR1 MNHEY, CDR2 SVGAGI. The CDR3 sequence: CASSYSRGSSGNTIYF. CDR3 in DNA: TGTGCCAGCAGTTACTCCCGCGGTTCCTCTGGAAACACCATATATTTT.

This clone was counted a single time. The J gene is TRBJ1-1, the V gene TRBV7-3; possibly TRBD1 for D (5 bases). From germline, CDR1 is SGHTA and CDR2 FQGTGA. V was shortened by 5 bases and J by 3 bases, with 10 bases between the two germline ends. This CDR3 contains 13 residues. Here the CDR3 reads CASSPQGDTEAFF. The CDR3 DNA reads as TGTGCCAGCAGCCCTCAAGGGGACACTGAAGCTTTCTTT.

The gene calls are TRBV7-6 and TRBJ2-1; D is uncertain. Trimming left V 0 bases short and J 1 base short, with 4 bases between. The germline CDR1 and CDR2 sequences are SGHVS and FNYEAQ. This CDR3 is 14 amino acids long. CDR3: CASSLAESYNEQFF. CDR3 DNA: TGTGCCAGCAGCTTAGCGGAGTCCTACAATGAGCAGTTCTTC.

The chain joins TRBV10-3 to TRBJ2-3, with D possibly TRBD2 on 5 matching bases. From germline, CDR1 is ENHRY and CDR2 SYGVKD. The CDR3 is 14 residues long. Trimming removed 4 bases from V and 2 bases from J, with 10 bases in between. As DNA, the CDR3 is TGTGCCATCAGTGTGAGGACTCCCACAGATACGCAGTATTTT. Protein product: CAISVRTPTDTQYF.

This chain uses TRBV5-4 with TRBJ2-7; perhaps TRBD2 as D (5 bases). V dropped 4 bases and J dropped 0 bases, with 11 bases sitting between them. In germline, CDR1 is SGHNT, CDR2 YYREEE (reference sequence). This CDR3 region has 14 residues. CDR3 sequence reads: CASSEDSDSYEQYF. Here the CDR3 DNA reads TGTGCCAGCAGCGAGGACTCTGACTCCTACGAGCAGTACTTC.

The chain links TRBV5-1 to TRBJ2-3; a weak D match, TRBD1 (6 bases). CDR3 length: 17 residues. Germline V gives CDR1 SGHRS, CDR2 YFSETQ. V lost 4 bases, J lost 0 bases, and 18 bases lay in between. CDR3 amino acids: CASSGYREFPSTDTQYF. The CDR3, as DNA: TGCGCCAGCAGCGGCTACAGGGAATTTCCTAGCACAGATACGCAGTATTTT.

This chain joins TRBV4-2 and TRBJ2-1; TRBD2 matches 7 bases. Germline CDR1 reads LGHNA; CDR2 reads YNFKEQ. J gave up 0 bases and V 0 bases, and 5 bases lay outside the gene matches. CDR3 length: 17 amino acids. The CDR3 DNA reads TGTGCCAGCAGCCAAGACCCGCGGGAGAACTCCTACAATGAGCAGTTCTTC. This sequence encodes CASSQDPRENSYNEQFF.

This chain connects TRBV4-2 to TRBJ1-6; D may be TRBD1 (6 bases). The CDR3 spans 18 residues. Germline lookup yields CDR1 LGHNA and CDR2 YNFKEQ. The V end lost 0 bases, the J end lost 5 bases, and 17 bases lay between the germline ends. The CDR3, as DNA: TGTGCCAGCAGCCAAGATTCTCAACCGACAGGAGATAATTCACCCCTCCACTTT. As protein: CASSQDSQPTGDNSPLHF.

This chain links TRBV2 with TRBJ1-6; D remains ambiguous. CDR1 and CDR2 (germline): SNHLY, FYNNEI. V lost 7 bases to trimming and J lost 7 bases, with 8 bases between them. The CDR3 sequence is 12 residues long. The CDR3 here is CASKTVNSPLHF. CDR3 sequence (DNA): TGTGCCAGCAAAACAGTAAATTCACCCCTCCACTTT.

CDR3 amino acids: CASSLERGRGSNEQFF. In DNA, the CDR3 is TGTGCCAGCAGCTTAGAAAGGGGGAGGGGCTCCAATGAGCAGTTCTTC. The chain links TRBV7-6 to TRBJ2-1, with a tentative D call TRBD2 (7 bases). V dropped 1 base and J dropped 6 bases, with 16 bases sitting between them. The germline V gene has CDR1 SGHVS and CDR2 FNYEAQ. This CDR3 is built from 16 residues.

The sample holds a few counts of this clone. The chain combines TRBV30 with TRBJ1-6; 9 bases are a match to TRBD1. Germline trimming cut 5 bases from V and 9 bases from J; bases unmatched to any gene: 14. The CDR3 is made up of 16 amino acids. Germline lookup yields CDR1 GTSNPN and CDR2 SVGIG (reference sequence). The CDR3 sequence: CAWGTWLGQGSSPLHF. The CDR3 DNA sequence: TGTGCCTGGGGTACCTGGTTGGGACAGGGATCTTCACCCCTCCACTTT.

There are a few counts of this clone. The rearrangement uses TRBV19 and TRBJ1-2; D not resolved. This CDR3 region has 15 residues. In germline, CDR1 is LNHDA, CDR2 SQIVND (reference sequence). Trimming left V 0 bases short and J 4 bases short, with 12 bases between. CDR3 region: CASSIEGGLSYGYTF. The CDR3 coding sequence is TGTGCCAGTAGTATAGAAGGAGGGCTCAGCTATGGCTACACCTTC.

This clone was recorded only once. J is TRBJ1-4 and V is TRBV3-1 (or the pseudogene TRBV3-2), with D possibly matching TRBD1 (6 bases). The germline V gene has CDR1 LGHDT and CDR2 YNNKEL (reference sequence). The CDR3 runs to 16 residues. V was clipped by 0 bases and J by 7 bases, with 15 bases between them. Written as DNA, the CDR3 is TGTGCCAGCAGCCAAGAACGCGGACAGAATACTGAAAAACTGTTTTTT. The encoded protein is CASSQERGQNTEKLFF.

CDR3 loop: CATSPGSSYEQYF. In DNA, the CDR3 is TGTGCCACCAGTCCCGGGAGCTCCTACGAGCAGTACTTC. The chain couples TRBV24-1 to TRBJ2-7; weak D call: TRBD2 (6 bases). CDR3 length equals 13 residues. V was trimmed by 6 bases and J by 0 bases, leaving 8 bases between them. Per the germline V gene, CDR1 is KGHDR and CDR2 is SFDVKD.

This clone was counted only a few times. The gene calls are TRBV4-2 and TRBJ1-1; possibly TRBD1 for D (5 bases). This CDR3 region has 15 residues. Germline V lookup: CDR1 LGHNA, CDR2 YNFKEQ. Trimming took off 0 bases at V and 2 bases at J, with 10 bases between the two ends. In nucleotides, the CDR3 is TGTGCCAGCAGCCAAGATACAGGCTTAAACACTGAAGCTTTCTTT. It yields the protein CASSQDTGLNTEAFF.